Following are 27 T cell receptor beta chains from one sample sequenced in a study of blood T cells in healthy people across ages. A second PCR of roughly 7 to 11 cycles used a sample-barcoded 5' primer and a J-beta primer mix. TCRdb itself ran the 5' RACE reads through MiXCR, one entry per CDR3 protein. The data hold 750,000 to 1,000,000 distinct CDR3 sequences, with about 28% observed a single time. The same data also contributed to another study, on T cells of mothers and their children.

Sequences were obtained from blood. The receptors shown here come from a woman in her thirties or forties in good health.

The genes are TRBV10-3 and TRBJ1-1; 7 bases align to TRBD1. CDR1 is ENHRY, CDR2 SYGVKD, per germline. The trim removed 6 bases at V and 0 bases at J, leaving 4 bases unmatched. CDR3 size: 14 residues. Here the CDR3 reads CAISPGQLNTEAFF. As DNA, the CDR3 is TGTGCCATCAGCCCGGGACAGTTGAACACTGAAGCTTTCTTT.

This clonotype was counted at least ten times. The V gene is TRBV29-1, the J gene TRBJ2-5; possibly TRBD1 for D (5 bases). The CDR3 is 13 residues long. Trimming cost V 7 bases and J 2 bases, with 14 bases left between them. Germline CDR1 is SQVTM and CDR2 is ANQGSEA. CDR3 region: CSARPGQQETQYF. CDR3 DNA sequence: TGCAGCGCCCGACCAGGGCAGCAAGAGACCCAGTACTTC.

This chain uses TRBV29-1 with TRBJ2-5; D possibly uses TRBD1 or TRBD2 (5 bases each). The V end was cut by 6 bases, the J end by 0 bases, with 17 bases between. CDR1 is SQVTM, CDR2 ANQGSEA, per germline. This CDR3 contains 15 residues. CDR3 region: CSVLRWGTDQETQYF. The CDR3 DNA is TGCAGCGTCCTGAGGTGGGGGACCGACCAAGAGACCCAGTACTTC.

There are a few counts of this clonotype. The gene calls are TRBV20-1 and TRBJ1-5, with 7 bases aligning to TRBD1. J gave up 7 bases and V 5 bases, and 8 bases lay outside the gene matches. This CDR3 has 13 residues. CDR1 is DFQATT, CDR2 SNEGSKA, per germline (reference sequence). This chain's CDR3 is CSARTTGEQPQHF. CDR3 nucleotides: TGCAGTGCTCGAACAACAGGGGAACAGCCCCAGCATTTT.

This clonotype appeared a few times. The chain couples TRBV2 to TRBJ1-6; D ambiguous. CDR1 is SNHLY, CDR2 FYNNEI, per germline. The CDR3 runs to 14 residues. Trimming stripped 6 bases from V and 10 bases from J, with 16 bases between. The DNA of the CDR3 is TGTGCCAGCAGGCAGCAAGGACCTATCTCACCCCTCCACTTT. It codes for CASRQQGPISPLHF.

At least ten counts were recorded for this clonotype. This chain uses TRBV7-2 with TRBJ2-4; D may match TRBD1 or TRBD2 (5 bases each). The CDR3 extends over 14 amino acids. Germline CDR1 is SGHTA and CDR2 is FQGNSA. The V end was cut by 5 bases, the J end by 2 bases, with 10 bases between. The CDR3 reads CASSPTGPKNIQYF. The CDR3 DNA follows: TGTGCCAGCAGCCCCACGGGGCCCAAAAACATTCAGTACTTC.

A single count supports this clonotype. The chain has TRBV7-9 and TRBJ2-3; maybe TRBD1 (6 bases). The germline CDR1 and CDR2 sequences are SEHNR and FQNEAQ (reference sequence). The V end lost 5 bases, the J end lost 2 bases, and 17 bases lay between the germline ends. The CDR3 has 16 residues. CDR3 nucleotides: TGTGCCAGCAGCGTACAGGGCCAGGCTCTCACAGATACGCAGTATTTT. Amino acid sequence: CASSVQGQALTDTQYF.

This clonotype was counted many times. The CDR3 region has the DNA TGTGCCAGCAGTTCGGGACCCGAGCAGTACTTC. Encoded protein: CASSSGPEQYF. The V call is TRBV3-1, the J call TRBJ2-7, with D perhaps being TRBD1 or TRBD2 (5 bases each). Germline V gene lookup returns CDR1 LGHDT and CDR2 YNNKEL (reference sequence). V was clipped by 6 bases and J by 6 bases, with 9 bases between them. The CDR3 contains 11 residues.

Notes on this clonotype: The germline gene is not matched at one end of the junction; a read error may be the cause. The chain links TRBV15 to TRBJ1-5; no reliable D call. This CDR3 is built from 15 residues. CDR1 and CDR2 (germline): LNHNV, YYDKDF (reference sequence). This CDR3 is CATSRGGDSNQPQHF. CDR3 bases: TGTGCCACCAGCAGAGGAGGCGATAGCAACCAGCCCCAGCATTTT.

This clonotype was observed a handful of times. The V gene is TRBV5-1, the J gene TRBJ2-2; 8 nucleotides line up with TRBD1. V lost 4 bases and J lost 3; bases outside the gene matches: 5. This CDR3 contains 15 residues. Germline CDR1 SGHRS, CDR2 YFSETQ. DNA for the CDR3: TGCGCCAGCAGCCCCACGACAGGGGACACCGGGGAGCTGTTTTTT. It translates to CASSPTTGDTGELFF.

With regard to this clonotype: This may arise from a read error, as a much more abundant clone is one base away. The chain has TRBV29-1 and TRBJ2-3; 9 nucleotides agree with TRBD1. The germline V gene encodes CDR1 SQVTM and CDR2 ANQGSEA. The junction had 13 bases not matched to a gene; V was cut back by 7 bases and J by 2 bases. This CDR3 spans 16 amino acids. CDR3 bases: TGCAGCGCATCAAGGGTACAGGGGGCTCCCACAGATACGCAGTATTTT. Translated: CSASRVQGAPTDTQYF.

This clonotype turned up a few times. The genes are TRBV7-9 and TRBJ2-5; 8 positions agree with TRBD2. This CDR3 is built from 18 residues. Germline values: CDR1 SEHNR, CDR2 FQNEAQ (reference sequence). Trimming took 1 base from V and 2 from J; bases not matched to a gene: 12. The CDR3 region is CASSLGGSAGGFQETQYF. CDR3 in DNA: TGTGCCAGCAGCTTAGGTGGCTCGGCGGGGGGTTTTCAAGAGACCCAGTACTTC.

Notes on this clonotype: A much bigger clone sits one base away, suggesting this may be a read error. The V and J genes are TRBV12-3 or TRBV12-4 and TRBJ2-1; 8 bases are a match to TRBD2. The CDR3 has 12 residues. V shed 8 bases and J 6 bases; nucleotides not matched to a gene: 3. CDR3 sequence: CASPGGVNEQFF. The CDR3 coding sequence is TGTGCCAGCCCCGGGGGGGTCAATGAGCAGTTCTTC.

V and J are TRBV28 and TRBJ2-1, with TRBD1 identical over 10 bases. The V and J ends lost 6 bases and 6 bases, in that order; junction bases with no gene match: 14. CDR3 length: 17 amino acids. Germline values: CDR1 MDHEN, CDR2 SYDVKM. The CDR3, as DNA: TGTGCCAGCAGCCCAAGTAGGGGACAGGGGACGGGCAATGAGCAGTTCTTC. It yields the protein CASSPSRGQGTGNEQFF. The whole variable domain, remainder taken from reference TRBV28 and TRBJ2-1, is DVKVTQSSRYLVKRTGEKVFLECVQDMDHENMFWYRQDPGLGLRLIYFSYDVKMKEKGDIPEGYSVSREKKERFSLILESASTNQTSMYLCASSPSRGQGTGNEQFFGPGTRLTVL.

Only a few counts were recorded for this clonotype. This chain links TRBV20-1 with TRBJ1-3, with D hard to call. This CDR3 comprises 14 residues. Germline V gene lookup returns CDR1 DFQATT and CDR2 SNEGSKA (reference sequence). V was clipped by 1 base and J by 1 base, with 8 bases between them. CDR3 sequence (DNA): TGCAGTGCTAGAGGTCCCGTTTCTGGAAACACCATATATTTT. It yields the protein CSARGPVSGNTIYF.

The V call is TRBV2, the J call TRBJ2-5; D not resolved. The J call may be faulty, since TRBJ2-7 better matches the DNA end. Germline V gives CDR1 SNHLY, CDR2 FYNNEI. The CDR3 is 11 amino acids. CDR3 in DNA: TGTGCCGGCCATCTCCATGGCGAGCAGTACTTC. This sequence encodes CAGHLHGEQYF.

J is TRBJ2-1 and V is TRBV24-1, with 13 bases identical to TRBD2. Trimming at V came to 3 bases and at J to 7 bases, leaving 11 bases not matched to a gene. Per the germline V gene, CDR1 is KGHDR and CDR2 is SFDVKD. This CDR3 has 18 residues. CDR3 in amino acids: CATSDPSQTSGGRNEQFF. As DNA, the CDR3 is TGTGCCACCAGTGATCCGTCTCAGACTAGCGGGGGGCGGAATGAGCAGTTCTTC.

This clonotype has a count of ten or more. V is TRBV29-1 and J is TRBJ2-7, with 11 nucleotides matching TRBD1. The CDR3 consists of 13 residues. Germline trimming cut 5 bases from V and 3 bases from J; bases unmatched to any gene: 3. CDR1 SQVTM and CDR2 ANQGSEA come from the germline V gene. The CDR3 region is CSVKGQGVYEQYF. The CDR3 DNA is TGCAGCGTTAAGGGACAGGGGGTCTACGAGCAGTACTTC.

Here the CDR3 DNA reads TGTGCCAGCACCATAGGACAGTTCTACGAGCAGTACTTC. Encoded protein: CASTIGQFYEQYF. The J gene is TRBJ2-7, the V gene TRBV6-6, with D possibly matching TRBD1 (6 bases). Germline V gene lookup returns CDR1 MNHNY and CDR2 SVGAGI (reference sequence). With 7 bases removed from V and 3 bases from J, the gap between germline ends came to 13 bases. The CDR3 has 13 residues.

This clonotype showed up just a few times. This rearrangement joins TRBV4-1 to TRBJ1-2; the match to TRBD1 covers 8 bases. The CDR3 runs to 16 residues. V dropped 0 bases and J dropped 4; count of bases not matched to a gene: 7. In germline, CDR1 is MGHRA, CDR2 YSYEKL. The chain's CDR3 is CASSQDLIGTGYGYTF. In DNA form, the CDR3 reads TGCGCCAGCAGCCAAGATCTTATCGGGACAGGCTATGGCTACACCTTC.

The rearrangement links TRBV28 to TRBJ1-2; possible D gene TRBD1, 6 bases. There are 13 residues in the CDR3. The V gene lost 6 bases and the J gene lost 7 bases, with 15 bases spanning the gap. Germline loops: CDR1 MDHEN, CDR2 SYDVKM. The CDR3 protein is CASRQGLIGGYTF. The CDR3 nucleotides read TGTGCCAGCAGACAGGGTCTTATTGGTGGCTACACCTTC.

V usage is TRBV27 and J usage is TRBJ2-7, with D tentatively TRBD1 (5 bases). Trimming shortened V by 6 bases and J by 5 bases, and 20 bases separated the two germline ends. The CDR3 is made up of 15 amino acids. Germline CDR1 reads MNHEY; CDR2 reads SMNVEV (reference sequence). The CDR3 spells CASSFRASGFDEQYF. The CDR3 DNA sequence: TGTGCCAGCAGCTTCAGGGCTTCAGGGTTCGACGAGCAGTACTTC.

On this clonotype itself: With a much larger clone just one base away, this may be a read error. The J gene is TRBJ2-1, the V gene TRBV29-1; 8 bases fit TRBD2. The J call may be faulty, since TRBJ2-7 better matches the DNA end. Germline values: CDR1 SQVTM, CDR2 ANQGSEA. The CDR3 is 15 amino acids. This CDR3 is CSVPGTRALSNEQYF. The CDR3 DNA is TGCAGCGTCCCCGGGACTAGGGCCTTGAGCAATGAGCAGTACTTC.

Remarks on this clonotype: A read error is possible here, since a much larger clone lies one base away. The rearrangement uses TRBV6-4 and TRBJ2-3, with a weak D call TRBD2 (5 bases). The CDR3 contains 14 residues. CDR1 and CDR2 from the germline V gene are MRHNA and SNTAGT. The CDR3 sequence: CASKRDPSTDAQYF. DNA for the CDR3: TGTGCCAGCAAGAGGGATCCTAGCACAGATGCGCAGTATTTT.

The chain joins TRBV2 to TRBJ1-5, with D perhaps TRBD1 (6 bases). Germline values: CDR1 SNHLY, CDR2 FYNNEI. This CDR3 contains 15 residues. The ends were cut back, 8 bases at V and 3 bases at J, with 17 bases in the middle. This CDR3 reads CASGLGAEHNQPQHF. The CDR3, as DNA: TGTGCCAGCGGGCTGGGGGCAGAACACAATCAGCCCCAGCATTTT.

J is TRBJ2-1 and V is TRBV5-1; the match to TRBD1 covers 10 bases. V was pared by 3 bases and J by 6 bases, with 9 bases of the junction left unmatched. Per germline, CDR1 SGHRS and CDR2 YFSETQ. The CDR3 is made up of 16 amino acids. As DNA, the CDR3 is TGCGCCAGCAGCTCATTTCGGGACAGGGGAAGCAATGAGCAGTTCTTC. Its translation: CASSSFRDRGSNEQFF.

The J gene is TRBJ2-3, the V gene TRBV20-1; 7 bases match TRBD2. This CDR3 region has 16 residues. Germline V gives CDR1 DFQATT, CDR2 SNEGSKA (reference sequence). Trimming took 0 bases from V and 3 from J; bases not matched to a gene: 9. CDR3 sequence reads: CSARDRGPRGTDTQYF. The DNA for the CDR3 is TGCAGTGCTAGAGATCGGGGCCCGCGGGGGACAGATACGCAGTATTTT.